This T cell receptor beta chain derives from a study of blood T cell repertoires in COVID-19. Overall study context: Material from acute and convalescent COVID-19 was sourced from the United States, Italy and Spain. From T cells, B-cell-depleted T cells, or PBMCs came the material, which was cDNA or gDNA.

Data came from immunoSEQ multiplex PCR; TCRdb stores just in-frame clones and leaves some out. The profile covers about 210,000 clones, with 83% appearing a single time and 2.5% to 3.5% taken by the ten largest. This CDR3 comprises 10 residues. Germline CDR1 reads DFQATT; CDR2 reads SNEGSKA (reference sequence). Material for sequencing was peripheral blood. The clonotype originates from a man aged 45-65 years with active or convalescent COVID-19. This sequence joins TRBV20-1 and TRBJ1-1, with D unclear. CDR3: CSTMPVRAFF. The CDR3 DNA follows: TGCAGCACTATGCCCGTCAGAGCTTTCTTT.